These 26 T cell receptor beta chains came from one sample sequenced in a study of identical twins. From the 5' RACE reads, TCRdb called clonotypes with MiXCR, one entry per CDR3 protein. Of about 920,000 distinct CDR3 sequences in the sample, roughly an eighth were seen once. The sample was also linked to a second study, of yellow fever vaccine responses in identical twins.

The sequenced sample was PBMCs. The source is a woman aged 18 to 35 in good health.

This clonotype occurred many times. The rearrangement joins TRBV28 to TRBJ2-1; perhaps TRBD2 as D (5 bases). Germline V gene lookup returns CDR1 MDHEN and CDR2 SYDVKM. Trimming left V 6 bases short and J 4 bases short, with 16 bases between. The CDR3 has 15 residues. The CDR3 protein is CASRGLVSEYNEQFF. The DNA of the CDR3 is TGTGCCAGCAGGGGCCTGGTTAGCGAGTACAATGAGCAGTTCTTC.

The chain carries TRBV2 and TRBJ2-4, with D perhaps TRBD2 (5 bases). In germline, CDR1 is SNHLY, CDR2 FYNNEI. The CDR3 runs to 16 residues. With 4 bases removed from V and 0 bases from J, the gap between germline ends came to 13 bases. CDR3 residues: CASSVGRGIAKNIQYF. CDR3 nucleotide sequence: TGTGCCAGCAGTGTTGGCAGAGGGATAGCCAAAAACATTCAGTACTTC. The variable domain in full, completed from reference TRBV2 and TRBJ2-4, reads EPEVTQTPSHQVTQMGQEVILRCVPISNHLYFYWYRQILGQKVEFLVSFYNNEISEKSEIFDDQFSVERPDGSNFTLKIRSTKLEDSAMYFCASSVGRGIAKNIQYFGAGTRLSVL.

This clonotype was recorded many times. In DNA form, the CDR3 reads TGTGCCAGCAGGTGGACTAGCGGCCCCGGGGATACGCAGTATTTT. This gives the protein CASRWTSGPGDTQYF. This rearrangement joins TRBV12-3 or TRBV12-4 to TRBJ2-3; 10 bases are shared with TRBD2. There are 15 residues in the CDR3. Germline trimming cut 6 bases from V and 6 bases from J; bases unmatched to any gene: 9.

The chain uses TRBV7-9 and TRBJ2-5, with a weak D call TRBD1 (6 bases). The germline gives CDR1 SEHNR, CDR2 FQNEAQ (reference sequence). The ends were cut back, 1 base at V and 4 bases at J, with 13 bases in the middle. The CDR3 spans 15 residues. CDR3 sequence (DNA): TGTGCCAGCAGCTTAGGGGACACTCCGGCAGAGACCCAGTACTTC. Translation gives CASSLGDTPAETQYF.

The V call is TRBV27, the J call TRBJ1-5; D is unclear. V was trimmed by 5 bases and J by 1 base, leaving 15 bases between them. Germline CDR1 is MNHEY and CDR2 is SMNVEV (reference sequence). This CDR3 region has 16 residues. CDR3 nucleotides: TGTGCCAGCAGTCTCACTCTAATGGGGAGCAATCAGCCCCAGCATTTT. Translating it yields CASSLTLMGSNQPQHF.

In its sample, this clonotype was seen a few times. The gene calls are TRBV20-1 and TRBJ1-4, with unresolved D. The germline gives CDR1 DFQATT, CDR2 SNEGSKA (reference sequence). V lost 1 base, J lost 8 bases, and 5 bases lay in between. The CDR3 totals 11 residues. The CDR3 protein is CSARVEEKLFF. Here the CDR3 DNA reads TGCAGTGCTAGAGTGGAGGAAAAACTGTTTTTT.

The chain employs TRBV15 and TRBJ1-5, with a tentative D call TRBD1 (6 bases). V was clipped by 0 bases and J by 3 bases, with 12 bases between them. Germline CDR1 is LNHNV and CDR2 is YYDKDF (reference sequence). The CDR3 runs 16 residues. The CDR3, as DNA: TGTGCCACCAGCAGAGATGGCAGGGGAAACAATCAGCCCCAGCATTTT. It encodes CATSRDGRGNNQPQHF.

V and J are TRBV5-5 and TRBJ2-3, with 13 bases identical to TRBD2. Germline V CDR1 and CDR2: SGHKS, YYEKEE (reference sequence). V was pared by 5 bases and J by 5 bases, with 5 bases of the junction left unmatched. CDR3 length: 15 amino acids. The CDR3 DNA sequence: TGTGCCAGCAGTACTAGCGGGGGGGCAGTAGATACGCAGTATTTT. This sequence encodes CASSTSGGAVDTQYF. Using reference TRBV5-5 and TRBJ2-3 for the parts outside the CDR3, the full variable domain is DAGVTQSPTHLIKTRGQQVTLRCSPISGHKSVSWYQQVLGQGPQFIFQYYEKEERGRGNFPDRFSARQFPNYSSELNVNALLLGDSALYLCASSTSGGAVDTQYFGPGTRLTVL.

This clonotype was detected only a few times. The CDR3 DNA reads TGTGCCAGCAGTGAAGCTGAAGGGGGGCGAGAGCAGTTCTTC. Its translation: CASSEAEGGREQFF. The gene calls are TRBV2 and TRBJ2-1; D possibly uses TRBD1 or TRBD2 (6 bases each). The CDR3 consists of 14 residues. CDR1 and CDR2 from the germline V gene are SNHLY and FYNNEI. The germline V and J ends were trimmed by 0 bases and 10 bases, with 13 bases remaining between them.

This clonotype was counted ten times or more. The rearrangement uses TRBV7-9 and TRBJ2-5; TRBD2 matches at 10 bases. The V gene end was trimmed by 5 bases and the J gene end by 2 bases; junction bases not matched to a gene: 2. There are 14 residues in the CDR3. Germline V gene sequence: CDR1 SEHNR, CDR2 FQNEAQ (reference sequence). The CDR3 is CASSLTSGQETQYF. CDR3 coding DNA: TGTGCCAGCAGCCTGACTAGCGGGCAAGAGACCCAGTACTTC.

This clonotype was seen a few times. The genes are TRBV5-1 and TRBJ1-1; no definite D call. Between the trimmed V and J ends, which lost 4 bases and 1 base, there was a span of 11 bases. Germline V lookup: CDR1 SGHRS, CDR2 YFSETQ. This CDR3 is 14 amino acids long. CDR3 sequence (DNA): TGCGCCAGCAGCGGCGGTCAGAAGAACACTGAAGCTTTCTTT. It translates to CASSGGQKNTEAFF.

The J gene is TRBJ1-1, the V gene TRBV20-1, with 7 bases that match TRBD1. CDR3 length equals 14 residues. Germline V gene lookup returns CDR1 DFQATT and CDR2 SNEGSKA (reference sequence). The J segment lost 3 bases and the V segment lost 7 bases, leaving 11 bases of the junction unmatched. CDR3 region: CSGGLAGGYTEAFF. The CDR3 nucleotides read TGCAGTGGGGGTCTGGCAGGGGGTTACACTGAAGCTTTCTTT.

This clonotype was counted a few times. CDR3 bases: TGTGCCAGCAGAGAGACAAATCCCGATGGCTACACCTTC. Its protein product is CASRETNPDGYTF. The J gene is TRBJ1-2, the V gene TRBV2; unclear D gene. Trimming pared 6 bases from V and 6 bases from J, leaving 14 bases between. The CDR3 consists of 13 residues. Germline CDR1 and CDR2: SNHLY and FYNNEI.

The table lists this clonotype with a few counts. This chain uses TRBV12-3 or TRBV12-4 with TRBJ2-2; the match to TRBD2 covers 10 bases. V dropped 3 bases and J dropped 5; count of bases not matched to a gene: 3. The CDR3 runs to 15 residues. This CDR3 is CASSFSGRVTGELFF. CDR3 bases: TGTGCCAGCAGTTTCAGCGGGAGGGTTACCGGGGAGCTGTTTTTT.

In its sample, this clonotype was seen a few times. This rearrangement joins TRBV14 to TRBJ1-1; D is uncertain. This CDR3 is 15 amino acids long. Between the trimmed V and J ends, which lost 0 bases and 6 bases, there was a span of 14 bases. Germline V gene data show CDR1 as SGHDN and CDR2 as FVKESK. This chain's CDR3 is CASSQDRGRWAEAFF. CDR3 sequence (DNA): TGTGCCAGCAGCCAAGACAGAGGCAGGTGGGCTGAAGCTTTCTTT. Full variable domain (remainder filled in from reference TRBV14 and TRBJ1-1): EAGVTQFPSHSVIEKGQTVTLRCDPISGHDNLYWYRRVMGKEIKFLLHFVKESKQDESGMPNNRFLAERTGGTYSTLKVQPAELEDSGVYFCASSQDRGRWAEAFFGQGTRLTVV.

The V and J genes are TRBV6-1 and TRBJ1-2; 9 positions match TRBD1. The CDR3 consists of 13 residues. Looked up from germline, CDR1 is MNHNS and CDR2 is SASEGT. The V segment lost 6 bases and the J segment 8 bases; nucleotides outside the gene matches: 7. The chain's CDR3 is CASSTGGTSGYTF. The CDR3 bases are TGTGCCAGCAGCACAGGGGGCACTTCGGGCTACACCTTC.

The CDR3 sequence: CSATTGLQPQHF. The CDR3 DNA is TGCAGTGCGACAACAGGGCTTCAGCCCCAGCATTTT. The chain joins TRBV20-1 to TRBJ1-5; D is perhaps TRBD1 (6 bases). Germline V gene lookup returns CDR1 DFQATT and CDR2 SNEGSKA (reference sequence). The CDR3 totals 12 residues. Trimming shortened V by 6 bases and J by 6 bases, and 12 bases separated the two germline ends.

V is TRBV5-4 and J is TRBJ2-4, with D maybe TRBD2 (5 bases). Germline lookup yields CDR1 SGHNT and CDR2 YYREEE (reference sequence). The CDR3 length is 12 residues. The V gene lost 5 bases and the J gene lost 9 bases, with 12 bases spanning the gap. The CDR3 sequence is CASSYGGSIQYF. CDR3 nucleotide sequence: TGTGCCAGCAGTTACGGCGGGTCCATTCAGTACTTC.

In this sample, this clonotype turned up once. The V and J genes are TRBV4-2 and TRBJ2-1, with 12 positions matching TRBD2. Germline V gene sequence: CDR1 LGHNA, CDR2 YNFKEQ. The J segment lost 7 bases and the V segment lost 3 bases, leaving 4 bases of the junction unmatched. The length of the CDR3 is 15 residues. CDR3 bases: TGTGCCAGCAGCCAGACTAGCGGGAGACAGAATGAGCAGTTCTTC. Protein product: CASSQTSGRQNEQFF.

This clonotype was seen a handful of times. V gene TRBV3-1 combines with J gene TRBJ2-5; 9 positions agree with TRBD1. The CDR3 runs 14 residues. Unmatched junction bases numbered 4, after V lost 3 bases and J lost 5 bases. CDR1 LGHDT and CDR2 YNNKEL come from the germline V gene (reference sequence). The CDR3 sequence is CASSHGTGTETQYF. The CDR3 region has the DNA TGTGCCAGCAGCCATGGGACAGGGACGGAGACCCAGTACTTC.

The V and J genes are TRBV24-1 and TRBJ2-3, with 10 bases fitting TRBD2. V lost 4 bases to trimming and J lost 2 bases; unmatched junction nucleotides: 8. CDR1 and CDR2 from the germline V gene are KGHDR and SFDVKD. The CDR3 is 17 residues long. For the CDR3, the DNA is TGTGCCACCAGTGACCCAGCGAGCGGGGGGGTCACAGATACGCAGTATTTT. It encodes CATSDPASGGVTDTQYF.

This clonotype turned up a few times. The rearrangement uses TRBV18 and TRBJ2-1, with 9 bases aligning to TRBD2. The CDR3 extends over 18 amino acids. Germline assignment: CDR1 KGHSH and CDR2 LQKENI. The J segment lost 9 bases and the V segment lost 3 bases, leaving 18 bases of the junction unmatched. CDR3 protein: CASSPAEGLAKGLGEQFF. Written as DNA, the CDR3 is TGTGCCAGCTCACCGGCGGAGGGACTAGCCAAGGGTTTGGGTGAGCAGTTCTTC.

The CDR3, as DNA: TGTGCCAGCAGTTTAGGGGGGACTCTCCAAGAGACCCAGTACTTC. Its translation: CASSLGGTLQETQYF. J is TRBJ2-5 and V is TRBV28, with D possibly matching TRBD2 (6 bases). This CDR3 has 15 residues. Trimming removed 2 bases at V and 1 base at J, with 11 bases between. CDR1 is MDHEN and CDR2 is SYDVKM in the germline V gene.

In its sample, this clonotype was seen a few times. The chain employs TRBV12-3 or TRBV12-4 and TRBJ2-2; 10 positions agree with TRBD2. Unmatched junction bases numbered 10, after V lost 2 bases and J lost 4 bases. CDR3 length equals 18 residues. The CDR3 DNA sequence: TGTGCCAGCAGTTTACCCGGGCTAGCGGGAGCCGGCACCGGGGAGCTGTTTTTT. Amino acids: CASSLPGLAGAGTGELFF.

The chain uses TRBV6-5 and TRBJ2-1; 9 nucleotides agree with TRBD2. The junction had 2 bases not matched to a gene; V was cut back by 0 bases and J by 5 bases. This CDR3 is 15 amino acids long. CDR1 MNHEY and CDR2 SVGAGI come from the germline V gene. The CDR3 DNA reads TGTGCCAGCAGTTACTCAGCTAGCGGGAACAATGAGCAGTTCTTC. Translating it yields CASSYSASGNNEQFF.

The chain couples TRBV20-1 to TRBJ1-1; D is undetermined. Germline V gene sequence: CDR1 DFQATT, CDR2 SNEGSKA (reference sequence). With 5 bases removed from V and 0 bases from J, the gap between germline ends came to 22 bases. This CDR3 spans 17 amino acids. CDR3 DNA sequence: TGCAGTGCTCCAACTCGGTCCCGGGAAGGGATGAACACTGAAGCTTTCTTT. Its protein is CSAPTRSREGMNTEAFF.